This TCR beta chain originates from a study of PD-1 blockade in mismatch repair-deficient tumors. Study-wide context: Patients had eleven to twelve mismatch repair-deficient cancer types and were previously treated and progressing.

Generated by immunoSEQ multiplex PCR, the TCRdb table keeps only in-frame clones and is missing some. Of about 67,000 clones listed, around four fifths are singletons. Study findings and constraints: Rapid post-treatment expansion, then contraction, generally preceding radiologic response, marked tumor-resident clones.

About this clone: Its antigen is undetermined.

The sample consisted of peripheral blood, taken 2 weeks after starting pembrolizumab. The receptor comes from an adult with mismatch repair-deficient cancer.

The CDR3 sequence: CASSLLGGDTQYF. Written as DNA, the CDR3 is TGTGCCAGCAGTCTCCTAGGGGGAGATACGCAGTATTTT. The V gene is TRBV7-9, the J gene TRBJ2-3; a weak D match, TRBD1 (6 bases). V gave up 6 bases and J gave up 5 bases, with 12 bases separating them. The germline CDR1 and CDR2 sequences are SEHNR and FQNEAQ (reference sequence). This CDR3 is 13 amino acids long.